Each of the 15 T cell receptor beta chains below was sequenced from the same sample in a study of T cell repertoires in cytomegalovirus infection. From the reads, TCRdb called clonotypes with MiXCR, one entry per CDR3 protein. The data contain 150,000 to 200,000 distinct CDR3 sequences, 28% of them singletons. The specimen sequenced was PBMCs. Receptors were obtained from a human donor in good health (CMV status not recorded). Some clones in this sample may be carry-over from other donors' samples.

This clonotype appeared a few times. The chain has TRBV2 and TRBJ1-1, with D maybe TRBD1 (6 bases). This CDR3 is 11 amino acids long. Trimming took off 6 bases at V and 7 bases at J, with 9 bases between the two ends. Per germline, CDR1 SNHLY and CDR2 FYNNEI. The CDR3 nucleotides are TGTGCCAGCAGCCTGGACAGTGAAGCTTTCTTT. It specifies CASSLDSEAFF.

With regard to this clonotype: Compared with germline, one end of the junction differs, possibly owing to a read error. The chain carries TRBV11-2 and TRBJ2-1; 7 bases align to TRBD2. CDR1 and CDR2 from the germline V gene are SGHAT and FQNNGV. The CDR3 spans 15 residues. CDR3 coding DNA: TGTGCCAGCAGCCCTGAGACTAGCAGGTACAATGAGCAGATCTTC. It specifies CASSPETSRYNEQIF.

V is TRBV2 and J is TRBJ2-5, with 9 bases lining up with TRBD1. This CDR3 has 15 amino acids. Germline lookup yields CDR1 SNHLY and CDR2 FYNNEI. The V gene end was trimmed by 5 bases and the J gene end by 2 bases; junction bases not matched to a gene: 6. CDR3 nucleotide sequence: TGTGCCAGCAGTTCCCCGGGACAGGGACAAGAGACCCAGTACTTC. This gives the protein CASSSPGQGQETQYF.

The rearrangement joins TRBV12-3 or TRBV12-4 to TRBJ2-2; 9 bases fit TRBD1. CDR3 length equals 16 residues. After removal of 6 bases from V and 1 base from J, the junction contained 6 bases not matched to a gene. CDR3 amino acids: CASRSRGQGNTGELFF. Written as DNA, the CDR3 is TGTGCCAGCAGATCCCGGGGACAGGGGAACACCGGGGAGCTGTTTTTT.

This clonotype was counted at least ten times. The chain joins TRBV7-2 to TRBJ1-1; 7 bases are shared with TRBD1. CDR3 length: 12 residues. Trimming cost V 3 bases and J 5 bases; bases outside gene matches: 0. Per germline, CDR1 SGHTA and CDR2 FQGNSA. CDR3 amino acids: CASSLTGTEAFF. The DNA of the CDR3 is TGTGCCAGCAGCTTGACAGGGACTGAAGCTTTCTTT.

This rearrangement joins TRBV20-1 to TRBJ2-7, with 7 bases aligning to TRBD2. The length of the CDR3 is 12 residues. Trimming cost V 7 bases and J 3 bases; bases outside gene matches: 6. CDR1 and CDR2 (germline): DFQATT, SNEGSKA (reference sequence). DNA for the CDR3: TGCAGTGGTCTCCCGGGGGGCTACGAGCAGTACTTC. This translates into CSGLPGGYEQYF.

The table lists this clonotype with a few counts. CDR3 sequence: CASSYQGENTEAFF. DNA of the CDR3: TGTGCCAGCAGCTATCAAGGGGAGAACACTGAAGCTTTCTTT. The rearrangement links TRBV7-8 to TRBJ1-1, with D perhaps matching TRBD1 (5 bases). Germline CDR1 SGHVS, CDR2 FQNEAQ. V was clipped by 4 bases and J by 1 base, with 10 bases between them. The CDR3 sequence is 14 residues long.

The rearrangement joins TRBV20-1 to TRBJ2-7; tentatively, D is TRBD2 (5 bases). Trimming removed 3 bases from V and 6 bases from J, with 15 bases in between. CDR3 size: 13 residues. From germline, CDR1 is DFQATT and CDR2 SNEGSKA (reference sequence). The CDR3 coding sequence is TGCAGTGCTAGCGTCCCGGGGAGAAGCGAGCAGTACTTC. Translating gives CSASVPGRSEQYF.

The chain employs TRBV11-2 and TRBJ1-1; D remains unclear. The CDR3 length is 13 residues. Germline V gene lookup returns CDR1 SGHAT and CDR2 FQNNGV. V was shortened by 5 bases and J by 4 bases, with 11 bases between the two germline ends. CDR3 protein: CASSVQPGTEAFF. DNA for the CDR3: TGTGCCAGCAGCGTACAGCCGGGCACTGAAGCTTTCTTT. Complete variable domain (other parts from reference TRBV11-2 and TRBJ1-1): EAGVAQSPRYKIIEKRQSVAFWCNPISGHATLYWYQQILGQGPKLLIQFQNNGVVDDSQLPKDRFSAERLKGVDSTLKIQPAKLEDSAVYLCASSVQPGTEAFFGQGTRLTVV.

This chain uses TRBV7-4 with TRBJ2-3, with no clear D. Germline CDR1 reads SGHVT; CDR2 reads SQSDAQ. CDR3 length equals 18 residues. V lost 0 bases, J lost 7 bases, and 23 bases lay in between. CDR3 region: CASSLAFIVLLRPHTQYF. CDR3 coding DNA: TGTGCCAGCAGCTTAGCGTTTATCGTCCTGCTAAGGCCTCATACGCAGTATTTT.

This clonotype was seen repeatedly, ten times or more. The chain is built from TRBV7-2 and TRBJ1-3; D ambiguous. From germline, CDR1 is SGHTA and CDR2 FQGNSA. Deletions cut 4 bases from V and 1 base from J, with 8 bases between. The CDR3 loop spans 14 amino acids. CDR3 sequence reads: CASSSPNSGNTIYF. CDR3 nucleotide sequence: TGTGCCAGCAGCTCCCCCAATTCTGGAAACACCATATATTTT.

The gene calls are TRBV15 and TRBJ2-7, with a tentative D call TRBD2 (6 bases). V dropped 0 bases and J dropped 3 bases, with 12 bases sitting between them. CDR3 length equals 15 residues. Per germline, CDR1 LNHNV and CDR2 YYDKDF (reference sequence). The CDR3 nucleotides read TGTGCCACCAGCAGAGATTTCGGAGGGGACTACGAGCAGTACTTC. Protein: CATSRDFGGDYEQYF.

In regard to this clonotype: One end of the junction fails to match germline, which may point to a read error. This rearrangement joins TRBV7-4 to TRBJ1-2; 7 nucleotides align to TRBD1. In germline, CDR1 is SGHVT, CDR2 SQSDAQ. The CDR3 has 13 residues. The CDR3 coding sequence is TGTGCCAGCAGCTCCCGGGACAGCTATGGCTTCACCTTC. This translates into CASSSRDSYGFTF.

This clonotype was detected a few times. The chain employs TRBV7-6 and TRBJ2-7; 7 nucleotides align to TRBD1. The CDR3 loop spans 15 amino acids. The J segment lost 3 bases and the V segment lost 5 bases, leaving 10 bases of the junction unmatched. CDR1 is SGHVS and CDR2 is FNYEAQ in the germline V gene. DNA for the CDR3: TGTGCCAGCAGCGAGCTGACAGGGTTAAACTACGAGCAGTACTTC. It is translated as CASSELTGLNYEQYF.

This clonotype turned up a few times. The genes are TRBV12-3 or TRBV12-4 and TRBJ1-5; D uncertain. The CDR3 consists of 13 residues. Trimming pared 1 base from V and 5 bases from J, leaving 6 bases between. In nucleotides, the CDR3 is TGTGCCAGCAGTTTAGACTTCCATCAGCCCCAGCATTTT. Its translation is CASSLDFHQPQHF.